A single TCR beta chain is shown here with its context. Its antigen is unknown. The data are from a study of Ad26.COV2.S vaccination and SARS-CoV-2 variants. Study-wide findings and caveats: Overall T cell responses may have been underestimated by the analyses of TCR breadth and depth.

Clones were read by immunoSEQ multiplex PCR, and TCRdb kept only the in-frame ones, dropping some. The sample shows some 190,000 clones, approximately 90% of them seen only once. The CDR3 is 15 residues long. Germline V gene lookup returns CDR1 SGHRS and CDR2 YFSETQ. Trimming cost V 0 bases and J 7 bases; bases outside gene matches: 4. The input for sequencing was peripheral blood, taken after recovery from COVID-19. This rearrangement joins TRBV5-1 to TRBJ1-4; 9 bases are shared with TRBD1. The clonotype comes from a human donor who had recovered from COVID-19. CDR3 sequence (DNA): TGCGCCAGCAGCTTGGGCCCGGACAGGGGTGAAAAACTGTTTTTT. Encoded protein: CASSLGPDRGEKLFF.